The source of this T cell receptor (beta chain) is a study of blood T cell repertoires in COVID-19. The protocol was immunoSEQ multiplex PCR, while the TCRdb copy is restricted to in-frame clones and leaves out a portion. The sample has tens of thousands of clones, roughly nine tenths seen once. Germline V CDR1 and CDR2: LGHNT, FRNRAP. The CDR3 contains 14 residues. Trimming removed 3 bases at V and 0 bases at J, with 6 bases between. Specimen: peripheral blood. The TCR was taken from a human donor with active COVID-19. The donor label of this sample is uncertain. The V call is TRBV12-5, the J call TRBJ2-1; D is ambiguous. CDR3 sequence reads: CASGFWSSYNEQFF. The CDR3 DNA reads as TGTGCTAGTGGTTTCTGGAGCTCCTACAATGAGCAGTTCTTC.